This TCR beta chain was identified during a study of T cell changes during pregnancy in multiple sclerosis. Germline V gene lookup returns CDR1 SGHDT and CDR2 YYEEEE. Trimming took off 0 bases at V and 4 bases at J, with 10 bases between the two ends. The CDR3 loop spans 14 amino acids. Using immunoSEQ multiplex PCR, the repertoire was profiled, and TCRdb retains in-frame clones only, with some absent. Among about 67,000 clones listed, around 90% were seen once. The rearrangement uses TRBV5-6 and TRBJ1-2; D ambiguous. The sequences come from peripheral blood, collected in the first trimester of pregnancy. The sequence derives from a female donor in good health, enrolled as a control in a pregnancy study. The CDR3 loop reads CASSLGLGGYGYTF. The CDR3 coding sequence is TGTGCCAGCAGCTTGGGCCTTGGAGGCTATGGCTACACCTTC.